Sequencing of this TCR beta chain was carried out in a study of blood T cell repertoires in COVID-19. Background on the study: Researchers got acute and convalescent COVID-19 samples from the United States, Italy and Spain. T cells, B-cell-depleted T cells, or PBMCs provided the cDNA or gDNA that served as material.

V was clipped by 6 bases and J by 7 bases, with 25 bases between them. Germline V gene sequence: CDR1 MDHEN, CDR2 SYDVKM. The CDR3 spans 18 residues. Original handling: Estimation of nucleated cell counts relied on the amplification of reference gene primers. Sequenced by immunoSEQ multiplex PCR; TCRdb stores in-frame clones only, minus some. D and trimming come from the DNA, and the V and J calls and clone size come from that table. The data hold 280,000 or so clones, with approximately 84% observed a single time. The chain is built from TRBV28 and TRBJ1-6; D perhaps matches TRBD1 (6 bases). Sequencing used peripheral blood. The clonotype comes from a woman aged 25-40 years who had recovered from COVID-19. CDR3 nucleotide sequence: TGTGCCAGCAGGCCAATAAAACAGGGACGCCCGGTCAATTCACCCCTCCACTTT. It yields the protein CASRPIKQGRPVNSPLHF.